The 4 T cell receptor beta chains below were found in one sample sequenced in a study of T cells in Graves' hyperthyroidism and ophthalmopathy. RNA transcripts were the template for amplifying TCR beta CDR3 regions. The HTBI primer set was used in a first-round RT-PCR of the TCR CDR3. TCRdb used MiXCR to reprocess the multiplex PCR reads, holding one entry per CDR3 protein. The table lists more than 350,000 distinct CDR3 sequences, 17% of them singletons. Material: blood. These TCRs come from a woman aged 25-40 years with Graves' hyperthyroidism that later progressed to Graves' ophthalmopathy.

CDR3 DNA sequence: TGTGCCAGACCGGGGACTAGCGGGGGAGGTTTCACAGATACGCAGTATTTT. Translating it yields CARPGTSGGGFTDTQYF. The chain is built from TRBV25-1 and TRBJ2-3; 14 bases fit TRBD2. The germline gives CDR1 MGHDK, CDR2 SYGVNS. The ends lost 9 bases at V and 2 bases at J; junction bases unmatched: 10. The CDR3 has 17 amino acids. Full variable domain (missing parts from reference TRBV25-1 and TRBJ2-3): EADIYQTPRYLVIGTGKKITLECSQTMGHDKMYWYQQDPGMELHLIHYSYGVNSTEKGDLSSESTVSRIRTEHFPLTLESARPSHTSQYLCARPGTSGGGFTDTQYFGPGTRLTVL.

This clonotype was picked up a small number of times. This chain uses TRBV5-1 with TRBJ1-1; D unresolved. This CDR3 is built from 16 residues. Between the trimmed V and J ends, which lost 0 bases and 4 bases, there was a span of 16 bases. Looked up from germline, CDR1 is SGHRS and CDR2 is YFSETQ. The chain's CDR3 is CASSLDSGMLSTEAFF. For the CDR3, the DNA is TGCGCCAGCAGCTTGGATTCTGGGATGCTGAGCACTGAAGCTTTCTTT.

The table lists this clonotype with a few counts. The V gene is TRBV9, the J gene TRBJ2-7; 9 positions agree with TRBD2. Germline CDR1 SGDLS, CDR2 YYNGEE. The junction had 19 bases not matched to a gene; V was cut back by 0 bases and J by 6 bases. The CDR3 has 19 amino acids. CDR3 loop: CASSVGGASGDPTDIEQYF. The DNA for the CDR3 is TGTGCCAGCAGCGTAGGTGGGGCTAGCGGGGACCCCACCGATATCGAGCAGTACTTC. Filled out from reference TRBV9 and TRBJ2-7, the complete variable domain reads DSGVTQTPKHLITATGQRVTLRCSPRSGDLSVYWYQQSLDQGLQFLIQYYNGEERAKGNILERFSAQQFPDLHSELNLSSLELGDSALYFCASSVGGASGDPTDIEQYFGPGTRLTVT.

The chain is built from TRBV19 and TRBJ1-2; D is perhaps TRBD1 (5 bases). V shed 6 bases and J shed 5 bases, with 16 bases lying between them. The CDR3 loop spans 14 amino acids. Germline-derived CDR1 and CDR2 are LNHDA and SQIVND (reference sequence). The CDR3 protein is CASRYQGAGYGYTF. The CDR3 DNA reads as TGTGCCAGTAGGTACCAGGGCGCGGGTTATGGCTACACCTTC.